This section outlines one TCR beta chain sequence together with its context. This sample was taken from a study of immune evolution from preneoplasia to lung adenocarcinoma. Sequencing was performed with immunoSEQ multiplex PCR; in TCRdb, only in-frame clones are kept and a portion is missing. The data contain 7,600 or so clones, about four fifths of them singletons. Histologic diagnosis was independently verified by two lung pathologists. The receptor was derived from a person aged 70 to 85 with lung adenocarcinoma. Sequenced input: FFPE minimally invasive lung adenocarcinoma tissue.

The CDR3 loop is CAWSVLGGRAHDEQFF. The CDR3 nucleotides read TGTGCCTGGAGTGTACTAGGTGGGAGGGCCCACGATGAGCAGTTCTTC. This sequence joins TRBV30 and TRBJ2-1, with 7 bases identical to TRBD2. Losses at the gene ends were 0 bases for V and 8 bases for J; bases not matched to a gene: 13. The length of the CDR3 is 16 residues. Germline CDR1 is GTSNPN and CDR2 is SVGIG (reference sequence).